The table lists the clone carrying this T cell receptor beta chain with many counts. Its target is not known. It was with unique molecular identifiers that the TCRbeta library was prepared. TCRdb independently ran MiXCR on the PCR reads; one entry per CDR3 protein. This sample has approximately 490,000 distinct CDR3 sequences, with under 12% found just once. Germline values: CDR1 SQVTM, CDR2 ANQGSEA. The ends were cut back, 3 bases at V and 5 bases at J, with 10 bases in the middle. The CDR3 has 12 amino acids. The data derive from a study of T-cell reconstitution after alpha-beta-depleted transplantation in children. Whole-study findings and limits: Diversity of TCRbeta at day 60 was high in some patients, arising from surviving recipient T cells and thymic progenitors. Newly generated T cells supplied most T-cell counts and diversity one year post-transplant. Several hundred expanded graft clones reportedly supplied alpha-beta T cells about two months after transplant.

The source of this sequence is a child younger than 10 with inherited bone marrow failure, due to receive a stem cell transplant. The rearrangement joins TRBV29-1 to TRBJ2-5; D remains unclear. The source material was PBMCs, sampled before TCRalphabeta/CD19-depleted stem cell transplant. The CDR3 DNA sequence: TGCAGCGTTGAGGAAGGGTGGGAGACCCAGTACTTC. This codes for CSVEEGWETQYF.